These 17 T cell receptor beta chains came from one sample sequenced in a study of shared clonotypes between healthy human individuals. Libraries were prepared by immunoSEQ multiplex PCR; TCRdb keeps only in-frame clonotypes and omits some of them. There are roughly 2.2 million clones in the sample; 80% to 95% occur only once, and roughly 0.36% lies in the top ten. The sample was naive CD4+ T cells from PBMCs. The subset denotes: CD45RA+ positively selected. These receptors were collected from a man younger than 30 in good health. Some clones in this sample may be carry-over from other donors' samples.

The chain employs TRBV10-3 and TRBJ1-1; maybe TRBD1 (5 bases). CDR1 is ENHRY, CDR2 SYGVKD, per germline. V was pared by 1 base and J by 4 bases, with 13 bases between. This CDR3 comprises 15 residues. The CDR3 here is CAISEWGGTGTEAFF. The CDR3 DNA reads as TGTGCCATCAGTGAGTGGGGAGGGACGGGCACTGAAGCTTTCTTT.

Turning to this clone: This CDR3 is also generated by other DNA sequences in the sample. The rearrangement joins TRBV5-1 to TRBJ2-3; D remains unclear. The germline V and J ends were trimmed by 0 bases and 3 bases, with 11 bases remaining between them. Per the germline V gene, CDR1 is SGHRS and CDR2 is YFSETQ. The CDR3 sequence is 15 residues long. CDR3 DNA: TGCGCCAGCAGCTTGGCAAGAGTTGTGACAGATACGCAGTATTTT. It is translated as CASSLARVVTDTQYF.

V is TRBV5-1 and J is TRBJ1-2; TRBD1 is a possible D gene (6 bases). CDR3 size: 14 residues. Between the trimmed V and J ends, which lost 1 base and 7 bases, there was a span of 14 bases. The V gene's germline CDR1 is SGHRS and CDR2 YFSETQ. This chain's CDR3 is CASSLMDSTPGYTF. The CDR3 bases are TGCGCCAGCAGCTTGATGGACAGTACCCCTGGCTACACCTTC.

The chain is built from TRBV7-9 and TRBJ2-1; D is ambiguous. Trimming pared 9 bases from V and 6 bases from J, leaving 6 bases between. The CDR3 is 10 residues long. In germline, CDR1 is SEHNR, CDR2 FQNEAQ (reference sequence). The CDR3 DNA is TGTGCCAGTTCGGTCAATGAGCAGTTCTTC. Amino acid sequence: CASSVNEQFF.

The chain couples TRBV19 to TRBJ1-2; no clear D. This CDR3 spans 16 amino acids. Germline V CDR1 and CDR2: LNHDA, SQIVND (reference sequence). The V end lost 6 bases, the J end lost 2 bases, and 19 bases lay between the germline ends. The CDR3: CASSNPRRILNYGYTF. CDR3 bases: TGTGCCAGTAGCAATCCCCGCAGGATACTGAACTATGGCTACACCTTC.

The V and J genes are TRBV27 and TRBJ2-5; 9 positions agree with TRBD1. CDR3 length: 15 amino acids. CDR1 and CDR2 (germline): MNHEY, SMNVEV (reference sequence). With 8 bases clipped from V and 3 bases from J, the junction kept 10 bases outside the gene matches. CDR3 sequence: CASSLIGDREETQYF. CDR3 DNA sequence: TGTGCCAGCTCCCTAATAGGGGACAGGGAAGAGACCCAGTACTTC.

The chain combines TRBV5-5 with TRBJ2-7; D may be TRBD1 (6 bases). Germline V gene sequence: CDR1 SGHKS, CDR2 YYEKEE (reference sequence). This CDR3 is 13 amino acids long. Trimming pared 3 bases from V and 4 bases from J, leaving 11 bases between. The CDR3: CASSSGTFYEQYF. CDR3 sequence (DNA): TGTGCCAGCAGCTCCGGGACATTTTACGAGCAGTACTTC.

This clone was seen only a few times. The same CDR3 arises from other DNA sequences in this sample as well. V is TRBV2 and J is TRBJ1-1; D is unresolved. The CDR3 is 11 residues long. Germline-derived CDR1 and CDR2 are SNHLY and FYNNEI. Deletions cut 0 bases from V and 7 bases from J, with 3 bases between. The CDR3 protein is CASSEAGEAFF. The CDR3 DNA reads TGTGCCAGCAGTGAAGCAGGTGAAGCTTTCTTT. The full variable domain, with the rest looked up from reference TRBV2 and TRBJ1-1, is EPEVTQTPSHQVTQMGQEVILRCVPISNHLYFYWYRQILGQKVEFLVSFYNNEISEKSEIFDDQFSVERPDGSNFTLKIRSTKLEDSAMYFCASSEAGEAFFGQGTRLTVV.

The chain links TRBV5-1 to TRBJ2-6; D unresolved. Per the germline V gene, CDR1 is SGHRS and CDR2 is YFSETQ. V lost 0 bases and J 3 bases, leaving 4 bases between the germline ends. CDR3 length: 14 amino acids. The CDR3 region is CASSLAGGANVLTF. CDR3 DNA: TGCGCCAGCAGCTTGGCGGGTGGGGCCAACGTCCTGACTTTC.

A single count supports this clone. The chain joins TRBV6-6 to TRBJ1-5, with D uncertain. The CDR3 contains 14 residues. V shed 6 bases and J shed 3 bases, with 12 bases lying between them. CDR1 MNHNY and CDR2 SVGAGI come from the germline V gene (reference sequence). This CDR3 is CASSPVLINQPQHF. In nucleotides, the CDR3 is TGTGCCAGCAGCCCCGTACTGATCAATCAGCCCCAGCATTTT.

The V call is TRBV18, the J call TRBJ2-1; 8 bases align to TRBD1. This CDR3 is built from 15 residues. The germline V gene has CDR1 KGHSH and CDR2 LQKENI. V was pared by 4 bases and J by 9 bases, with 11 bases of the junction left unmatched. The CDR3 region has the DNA TGTGCCAGCTCACTTCGACAGGGGTTAGCGAGTGAGCAGTTCTTC. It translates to CASSLRQGLASEQFF. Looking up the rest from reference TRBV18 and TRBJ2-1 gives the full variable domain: NAGVMQNPRHLVRRRGQEARLRCSPMKGHSHVYWYRQLPEEGLKFMVYLQKENIIDESGMPKERFSAEFPKEGPSILRIQQVVRGDSAAYFCASSLRQGLASEQFFGPGTRLTVL.

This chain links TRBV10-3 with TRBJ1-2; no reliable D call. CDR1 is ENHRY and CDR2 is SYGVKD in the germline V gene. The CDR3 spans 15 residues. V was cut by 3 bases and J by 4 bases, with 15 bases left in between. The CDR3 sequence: CAISEGSGMSYGYTF. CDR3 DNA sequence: TGTGCCATCAGTGAAGGATCAGGAATGAGCTATGGCTACACCTTC.

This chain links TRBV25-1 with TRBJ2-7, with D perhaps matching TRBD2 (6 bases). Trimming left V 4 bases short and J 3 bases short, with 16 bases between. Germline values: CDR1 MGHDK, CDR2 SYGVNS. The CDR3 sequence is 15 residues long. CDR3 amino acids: CASSALGLSLYEQYF. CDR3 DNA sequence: TGTGCCAGCAGTGCCCTGGGACTCAGCCTCTACGAGCAGTACTTC.

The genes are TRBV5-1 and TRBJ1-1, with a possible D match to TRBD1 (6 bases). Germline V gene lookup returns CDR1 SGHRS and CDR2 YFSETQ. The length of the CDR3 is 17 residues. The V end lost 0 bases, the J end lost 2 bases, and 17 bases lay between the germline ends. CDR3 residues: CASSLAILLQGNTEAFF. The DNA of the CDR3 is TGCGCCAGCAGCTTGGCCATACTGTTACAGGGAAACACTGAAGCTTTCTTT. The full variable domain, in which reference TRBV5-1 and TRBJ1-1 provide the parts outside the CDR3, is KAGVTQTPRYLIKTRGQQVTLSCSPISGHRSVSWYQQTPGQGLQFLFEYFSETQRNKGNFPGRFSGRQFSNSRSEMNVSTLELGDSALYLCASSLAILLQGNTEAFFGQGTRLTVV.

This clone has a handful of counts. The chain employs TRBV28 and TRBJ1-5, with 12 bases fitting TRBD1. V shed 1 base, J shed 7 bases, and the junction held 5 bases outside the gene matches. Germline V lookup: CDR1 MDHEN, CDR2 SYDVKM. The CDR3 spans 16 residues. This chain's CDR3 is CASSLLGTGGRQPQHF. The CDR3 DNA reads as TGTGCCAGCAGTTTATTGGGGACAGGGGGCAGGCAGCCCCAGCATTTT.

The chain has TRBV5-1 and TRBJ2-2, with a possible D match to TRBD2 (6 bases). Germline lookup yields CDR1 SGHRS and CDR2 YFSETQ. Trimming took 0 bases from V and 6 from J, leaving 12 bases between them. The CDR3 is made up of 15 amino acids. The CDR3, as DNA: TGCGCCAGCAGCTTGGGGTCGCGGGGACCCGGGGAGCTGTTTTTT. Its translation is CASSLGSRGPGELFF.

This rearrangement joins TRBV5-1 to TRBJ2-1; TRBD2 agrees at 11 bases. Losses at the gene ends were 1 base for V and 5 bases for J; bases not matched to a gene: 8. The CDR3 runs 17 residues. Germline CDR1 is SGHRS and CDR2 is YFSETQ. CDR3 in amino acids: CASSLPILAGGHNEQFF. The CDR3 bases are TGCGCCAGCAGCTTGCCGATCCTAGCGGGAGGTCACAATGAGCAGTTCTTC.